This record looks at one TCR beta chain sequence and its context. This sample is part of a study of blood T cell repertoires in COVID-19. Per germline, CDR1 KGHSH and CDR2 LQKENI. The CDR3 spans 18 residues. V trimming: 3 bases; J trimming: 2 bases; junction bases outside the gene matches: 7. In the authors' workflow: Amplification from reference gene primers served as the basis for estimated nucleated cell counts. TCRdb's copy holds only in-frame clones and misses some; the assay was immunoSEQ multiplex PCR. V, J and clone size derive from that table, while D and trimming were established from the DNA sequence. The repertoire holds about 280,000 clones, with over 75% as singletons.

The chain uses TRBV18 and TRBJ2-1; 13 bases fit TRBD2. Sequences were obtained from peripheral blood. The sequence derives from a young man with active or convalescent COVID-19. DNA of the CDR3: TGTGCCAGCTCACCGTCTCAACTAGCGGGGGGGCCCTACAATGAGCAGTTCTTC. Translation: CASSPSQLAGGPYNEQFF.